This paragraph covers one T cell receptor beta chain sequence. Original analysis: Estimated nucleated cell counts came from reference gene primer amplification. Profiling relied on immunoSEQ multiplex PCR, and the TCRdb table lists in-frame clones only, not all of them. V, J and clone size derive from that table, while D and trimming were established from the DNA sequence. This table holds 60,000 to 65,000 clones, about 74% found once. This sample is part of a study of blood T cell repertoires in COVID-19. On the study more broadly: Italy, Spain and the United States were the sources of the convalescent and acute COVID-19 samples.

What was sequenced was peripheral blood. The sequence was collected from a woman of 80 years or more with acute or convalescent COVID-19.

The CDR3 loop is CASSLALSGGETQYF. The CDR3 region has the DNA TGTGCCAGCAGCTTAGCGCTCTCGGGAGGGGAGACCCAGTACTTC. V gene TRBV7-2 combines with J gene TRBJ2-5, with TRBD2 matching over 8 bases. This CDR3 contains 15 residues. With V trimmed by 0 bases and J by 5 bases, 5 bases remained unmatched. CDR1 is SGHTA, CDR2 FQGNSA, per germline.